Listed below are T cell receptor beta chains from one sample, sequenced in a study of shared clonotypes between healthy human individuals. Using immunoSEQ multiplex PCR, the repertoire was profiled, and TCRdb retains in-frame clones only, with some absent. The sample lists more than 2,000,000 clones, 90% to 95% occurring once. The sequencing input was naive CD4+ T cells from PBMCs. The receptors derive from a man in his late teens or twenties in good health. Some clones in this sample may be carry-over from other donors' samples. Each CDR3 is given with its conserved first and last residue. D genes are given only for firm matches. The size entry is marked missing in some rows and otherwise reads once, few, many or a size class.

D	V	J	size	DNA	CDR3
TRBD1	TRBV19	TRBJ1-1	NA	TGTGCCAGTAGTATTCGGACAGGGCGGCCTGAAGCTTTCTTT	CASSIRTGRPEAFF
NA	TRBV6-5	TRBJ2-2	NA	TGTGCCAGCAGTAGGCCCACCGGGGAGCTGTTTTTT	CASSRPTGELFF
NA	TRBV15	TRBJ2-7	NA	TGTGCCACCAGCAGGGGAGGTTTAACGGGTGAGCAGTACTTC	CATSRGGLTGEQYF
NA	TRBV29-1	TRBJ1-2	NA	TGCAGCGTTGAATTTCCGGGACATCGGATATCTCACTATGGCTACACCTTC	CSVEFPGHRISHYGYTF
NA	TRBV29-1	TRBJ1-1	NA	TGCAGCGGCCAGACACAGAACACTGAAGCTTTCTTT	CSGQTQNTEAFF
NA	TRBV5-1	TRBJ2-5	NA	TGCGCCAGCAGCTTCCCAGGGGTGGAGGAGACCCAGTACTTC	CASSFPGVEETQYF
NA	TRBV7-2	TRBJ1-3	NA	TGTGCCAGCAGTACCCACAACTCTGGAAACACCATATATTTT	CASSTHNSGNTIYF
NA	TRBV2	TRBJ2-5	NA	TGTGCCAGCCGTCCTCGGGACCAAGAGACCCAGTACTTC	CASRPRDQETQYF
NA	TRBV9	TRBJ2-2	NA	TGTGCCAGCAGCGACAACCAGAACACCGGGGAGCTGTTTTTT	CASSDNQNTGELFF
TRBD1	TRBV29-1	TRBJ2-1	NA	TGCAGCGTTGGGGACAGTTACAATGAGCAGTTCTTC	CSVGDSYNEQFF
NA	TRBV5-1	TRBJ2-2	NA	TGCGCCAGCAGCTTACAATCCCCCCGAGGATCCGGGGAGCTGTTTTTT	CASSLQSPRGSGELFF
NA	TRBV9	TRBJ2-7	NA	TGTGCCAGCAGCCCGGGTAGCGGAAACTACGAGCAGTACTTC	CASSPGSGNYEQYF
NA	TRBV2	TRBJ1-6	NA	TGTGCCAGCAGCAGGACGGTCCATAATTCACCCCTCCACTTT	CASSRTVHNSPLHF
TRBD2	TRBV11-2	TRBJ2-3	NA	TGTGCCAGCAGCTTAGGACTAGCGGGAGCAGATACGCAGTATTTT	CASSLGLAGADTQYF
NA	TRBV4-1	TRBJ1-2	NA	TGCGCCAGCAGCCAAGTGGGGGCGGGCAGGGGTGACTATGGCTACACCTTC	CASSQVGAGRGDYGYTF
NA	TRBV5-6	TRBJ2-2	NA	TGTGCCAGCAGCTTAGATCGACAAATTCGGTCCGGGGAGCTGTTTTTT	CASSLDRQIRSGELFF
TRBD2	TRBV9	TRBJ2-2	NA	TGTGCCAGCAGCGTAGGGACTAGCGCCACCGGGGAGCTGTTTTTT	CASSVGTSATGELFF
TRBD1	TRBV6-5	TRBJ1-4	few	TGTGCCAGCAGTTCCCGGAGACAGGGCCCTGAAAAACTGTTTTTT	CASSSRRQGPEKLFF
TRBD1	TRBV11-2	TRBJ2-4	NA	TGTGCCAGCAGCTCAACGACAGGGTCGGGGAACATTCAGTACTTC	CASSSTTGSGNIQYF
TRBD2	TRBV29-1	TRBJ2-1	NA	TGCAGCGCCGGGAGGGGGGGTGAGCAGTTCTTC	CSAGRGGEQFF
TRBD1	TRBV14	TRBJ1-2	NA	TGTGCCAGCAGCTCACGGGACAGGGGGAGATATGGCTACACCTTC	CASSSRDRGRYGYTF
NA	TRBV18	TRBJ2-7	NA	TGTGCCAGCTCCCTAGACCCAGGGGCCGAGCAGTACTTC	CASSLDPGAEQYF
TRBD2	TRBV15	TRBJ2-7	NA	TGTGCCACCAGCGGAGGAATAGCGGGAGGGCGAGGCGAGCAGTACTTC	CATSGGIAGGRGEQYF
NA	TRBV5-1	TRBJ1-4	NA	TGCGCCAGCAGCTTGAATGCGGGGGGCGAGGGCGAAAAACTGTTTTTT	CASSLNAGGEGEKLFF
TRBD2	TRBV27	TRBJ2-7	NA	TGTGCCAGCAAATCTAGCGGGAGGGCCCGTTCTCAGTACGAGCAGTACTTC	CASKSSGRARSQYEQYF
NA	TRBV6-5	TRBJ1-3	NA	TGTGCCAGCAGAAGGACAGTCTCTGGAAACACCATATATTTT	CASRRTVSGNTIYF
TRBD1	TRBV6-6	TRBJ2-1	NA	TGTGCCACACTACGGACAGGGTGGCTCAATGAGCAGTTCTTC	CATLRTGWLNEQFF
NA	TRBV20-1	TRBJ2-5	NA	TGCAGTGCTAGTGGGCAGACCCAGTACTTC	CSASGQTQYF
NA	TRBV18	TRBJ1-1	NA	TGTGCCAGCTCACCCGGGACTGGTAACACTGAAGCTTTCTTT	CASSPGTGNTEAFF
TRBD2	TRBV5-1	TRBJ2-1	once	TGCGCCAGCAGCGGAAGTAGCGGGGCTCACTACAATGAGCAGTTCTTC	CASSGSSGAHYNEQFF
NA	TRBV7-2	TRBJ2-5	NA	TGTGCCAGCAGCTTAGGTATCTCCGGGAGTGAAGGCGAGACCCAGTACTTC	CASSLGISGSEGETQYF
NA	TRBV30	TRBJ2-3	NA	TGTGCCTTCGGGAGAACTAGCACAGATACGCAGTATTTT	CAFGRTSTDTQYF
NA	TRBV7-9	TRBJ2-1	NA	TGTGCCAGCAGCTCGCTATCTCCGTCGGAGTTCTTC	CASSSLSPSEFF
NA	TRBV25-1	TRBJ2-1	NA	TGTGCCAGCAGTGAAAGTTGGGGGACCTACAATGAGCAGTTCTTC	CASSESWGTYNEQFF
NA	TRBV28	TRBJ2-1	NA	TGTGCCAGCACCAGGGGGGGCGACTGGGGATACAATGAGCAGTTCTTC	CASTRGGDWGYNEQFF
NA	TRBV29-1	TRBJ2-1	NA	TGCAGCGTTGAAGGCCAGGACAATGAGCAGTTCTTC	CSVEGQDNEQFF
NA	TRBV28	TRBJ2-7	NA	TGTGCCAGCAGAAAAATTGGGAGTGGGAACTACGAGCAGTACTTC	CASRKIGSGNYEQYF